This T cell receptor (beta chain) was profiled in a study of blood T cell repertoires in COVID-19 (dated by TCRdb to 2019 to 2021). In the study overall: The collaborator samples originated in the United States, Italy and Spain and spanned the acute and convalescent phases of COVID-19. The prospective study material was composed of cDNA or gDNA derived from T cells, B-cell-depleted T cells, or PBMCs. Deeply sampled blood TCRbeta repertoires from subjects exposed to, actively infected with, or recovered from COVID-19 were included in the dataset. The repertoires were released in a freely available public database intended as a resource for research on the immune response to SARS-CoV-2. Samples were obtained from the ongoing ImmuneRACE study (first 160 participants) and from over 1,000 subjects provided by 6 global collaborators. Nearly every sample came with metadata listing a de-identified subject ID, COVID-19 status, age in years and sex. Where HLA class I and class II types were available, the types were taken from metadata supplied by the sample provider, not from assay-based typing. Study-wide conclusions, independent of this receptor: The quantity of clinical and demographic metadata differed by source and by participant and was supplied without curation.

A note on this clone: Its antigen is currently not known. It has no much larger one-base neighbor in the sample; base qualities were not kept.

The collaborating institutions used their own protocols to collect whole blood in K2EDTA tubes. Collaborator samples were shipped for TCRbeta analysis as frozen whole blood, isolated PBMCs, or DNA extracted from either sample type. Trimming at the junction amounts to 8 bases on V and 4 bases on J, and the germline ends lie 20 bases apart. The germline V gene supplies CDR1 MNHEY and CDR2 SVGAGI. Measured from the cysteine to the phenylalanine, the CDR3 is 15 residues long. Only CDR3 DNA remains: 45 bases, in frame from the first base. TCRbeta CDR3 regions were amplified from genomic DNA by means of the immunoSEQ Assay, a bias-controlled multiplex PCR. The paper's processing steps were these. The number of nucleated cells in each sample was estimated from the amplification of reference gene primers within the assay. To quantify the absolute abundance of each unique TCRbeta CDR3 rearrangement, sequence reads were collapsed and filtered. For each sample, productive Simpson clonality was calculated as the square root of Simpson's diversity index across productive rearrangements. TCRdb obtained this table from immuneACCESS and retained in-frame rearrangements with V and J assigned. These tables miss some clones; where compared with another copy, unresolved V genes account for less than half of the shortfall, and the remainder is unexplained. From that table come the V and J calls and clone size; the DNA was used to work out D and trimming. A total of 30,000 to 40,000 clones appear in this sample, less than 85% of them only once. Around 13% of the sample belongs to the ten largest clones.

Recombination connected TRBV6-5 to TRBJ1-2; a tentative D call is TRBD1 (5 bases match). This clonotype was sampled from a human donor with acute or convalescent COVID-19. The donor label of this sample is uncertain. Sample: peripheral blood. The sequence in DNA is TGTGCCAGCTCTACCGGACCCAGGGTTGGCTATGGCTACACCTTC. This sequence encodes CASSTGPRVGYGYTF.